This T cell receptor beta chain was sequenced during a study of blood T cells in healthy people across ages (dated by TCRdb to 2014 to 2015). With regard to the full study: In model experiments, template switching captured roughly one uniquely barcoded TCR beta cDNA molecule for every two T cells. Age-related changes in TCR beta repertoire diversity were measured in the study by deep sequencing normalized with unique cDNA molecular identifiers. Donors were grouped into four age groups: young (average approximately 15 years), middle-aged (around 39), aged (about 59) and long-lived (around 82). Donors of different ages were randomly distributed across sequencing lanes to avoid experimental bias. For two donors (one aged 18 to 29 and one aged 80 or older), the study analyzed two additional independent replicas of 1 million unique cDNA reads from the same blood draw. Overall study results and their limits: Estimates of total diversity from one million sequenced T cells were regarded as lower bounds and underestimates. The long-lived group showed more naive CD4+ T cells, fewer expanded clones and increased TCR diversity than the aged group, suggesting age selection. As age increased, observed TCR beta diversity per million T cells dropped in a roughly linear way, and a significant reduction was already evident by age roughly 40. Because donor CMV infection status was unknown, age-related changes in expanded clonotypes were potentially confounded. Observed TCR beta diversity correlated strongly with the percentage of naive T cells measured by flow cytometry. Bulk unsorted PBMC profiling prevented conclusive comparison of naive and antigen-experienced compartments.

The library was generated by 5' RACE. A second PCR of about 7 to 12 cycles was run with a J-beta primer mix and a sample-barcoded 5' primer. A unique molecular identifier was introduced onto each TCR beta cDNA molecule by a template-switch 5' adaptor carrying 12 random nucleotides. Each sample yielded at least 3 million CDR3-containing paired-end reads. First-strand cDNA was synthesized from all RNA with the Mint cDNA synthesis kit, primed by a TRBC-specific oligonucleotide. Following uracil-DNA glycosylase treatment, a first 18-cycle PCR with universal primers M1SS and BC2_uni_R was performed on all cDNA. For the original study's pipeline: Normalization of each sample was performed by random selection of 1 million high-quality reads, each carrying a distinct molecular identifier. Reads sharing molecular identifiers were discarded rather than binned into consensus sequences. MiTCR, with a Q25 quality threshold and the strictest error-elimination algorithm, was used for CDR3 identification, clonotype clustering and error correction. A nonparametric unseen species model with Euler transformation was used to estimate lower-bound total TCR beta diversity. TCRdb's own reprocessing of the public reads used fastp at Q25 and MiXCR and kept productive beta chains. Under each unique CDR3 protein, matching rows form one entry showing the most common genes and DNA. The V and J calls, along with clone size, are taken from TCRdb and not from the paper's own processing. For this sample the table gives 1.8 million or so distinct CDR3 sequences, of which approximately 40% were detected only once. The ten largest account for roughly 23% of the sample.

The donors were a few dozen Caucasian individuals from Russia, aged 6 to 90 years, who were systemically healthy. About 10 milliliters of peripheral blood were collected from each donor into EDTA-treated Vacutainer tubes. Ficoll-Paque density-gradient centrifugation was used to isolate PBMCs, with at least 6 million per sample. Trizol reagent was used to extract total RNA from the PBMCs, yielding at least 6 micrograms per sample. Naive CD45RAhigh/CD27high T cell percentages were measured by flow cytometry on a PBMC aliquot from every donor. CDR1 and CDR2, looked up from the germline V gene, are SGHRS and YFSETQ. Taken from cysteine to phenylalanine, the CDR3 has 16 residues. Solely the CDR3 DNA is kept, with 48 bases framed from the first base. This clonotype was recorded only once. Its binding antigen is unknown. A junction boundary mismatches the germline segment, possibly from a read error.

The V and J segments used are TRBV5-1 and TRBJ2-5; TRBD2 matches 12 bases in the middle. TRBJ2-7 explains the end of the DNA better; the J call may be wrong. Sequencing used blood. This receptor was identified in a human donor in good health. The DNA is TGCTCCAGCAGCTCCCTAGCGGGGGGGCCTACAACCGAGCAGTACTTC. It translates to CSSSSLAGGPTTEQYF.